The clone carrying this T cell receptor beta chain was seen at least ten times. Its antigen is currently unknown. Germline loops: CDR1 LNHDA, CDR2 SQIVND (reference sequence). With 7 bases clipped from V and 6 bases from J, the junction kept 11 bases outside the gene matches. The CDR3 covers 15 residues. Genomic DNA, the template, was used for profiling of the TCR beta VDJ and CDR3. TCRdb fed the reads into MiXCR, producing one record per CDR3 protein. The top ten hold roughly 13% of the sample, which has over 150,000 distinct CDR3 sequences, around 50% seen once. This entry comes from a study of CD8+CD57+ T cells in acquired aplastic anemia. Study information: Quantities of DNA derived from sorted CD4+ and CD8+ cells averaged 3.2 ug. Notes on the study in general: About 29 sequences, all CD8+ CDR3, were shared between patients and controls. Researchers reported that CD8+ Simpson's diversity was not significantly different in patients versus controls.

The patients chosen for sequencing had shown expansion of CD8+CD57+ cells (detected by flow cytometry). Each patient carried a diagnosis of severe acquired aplastic anemia. The sequencing sample was made of sorted CD4+, CD8+, or CD8+CD57+ T cells (not recorded which) from PBMCs. The gene calls are TRBV19 and TRBJ1-5; 8 positions agree with TRBD1. The TCR sequence derives from a human donor with aplastic anemia. The CDR3 sequence is CASNPTDRGGQPQHF. DNA of the CDR3: TGTGCCAGTAATCCCACCGACAGGGGAGGTCAGCCCCAGCATTTT.